A single sample gave rise to the 6 T cell receptor beta chains below, sequenced in a study of T cell responses to AZD1222 COVID-19 vaccine. Profiled with immunoSEQ multiplex PCR; TCRdb holds only in-frame clones, not every one. The sample carries about 130,000 clones, about nine tenths recorded once. Material: peripheral blood, obtained on day 0 of AZD1222 vaccination. These TCRs come from an adult in good health.

The chain has TRBV19 and TRBJ1-6, with D perhaps matching TRBD1 (5 bases). The CDR3 contains 13 residues. V shed 7 bases and J shed 11 bases, with 15 bases lying between them. CDR1 and CDR2 (germline): LNHDA, SQIVND (reference sequence). DNA of the CDR3: TGTGCCAGTAAAAGGGGCTCAGGAACACCCCTCCACTTT. As protein: CASKRGSGTPLHF.

The chain uses TRBV3-1 (or the pseudogene TRBV3-2) and TRBJ1-3, with 7 bases aligning to TRBD1. The CDR3 contains 16 residues. The J segment lost 2 bases and the V segment lost 2 bases, leaving 6 bases of the junction unmatched. From germline, CDR1 is LGHDT and CDR2 YNNKEL (reference sequence). The CDR3 loop reads CASSQRHRGTGNTIYF. The CDR3 bases are TGTGCCAGCAGCCAACGACACAGGGGAACTGGAAACACCATATATTTT.

The chain is built from TRBV5-1 and TRBJ1-1; 9 nucleotides line up with TRBD1. Germline values: CDR1 SGHRS, CDR2 YFSETQ. This CDR3 is 18 amino acids long. Germline trimming cut 1 base from V and 1 base from J; bases unmatched to any gene: 11. The CDR3 here is CASSLPGTGTFWNTEAFF. As DNA, the CDR3 is TGCGCCAGCAGCTTGCCCGGGACAGGGACCTTTTGGAACACTGAAGCTTTCTTT. Full variable domain (outside the CDR3, taken from reference TRBV5-1 and TRBJ1-1): KAGVTQTPRYLIKTRGQQVTLSCSPISGHRSVSWYQQTPGQGLQFLFEYFSETQRNKGNFPGRFSGRQFSNSRSEMNVSTLELGDSALYLCASSLPGTGTFWNTEAFFGQGTRLTVV.

The chain joins TRBV5-5 to TRBJ1-6, with TRBD1 matching over 7 bases. CDR1 SGHKS and CDR2 YYEKEE come from the germline V gene (reference sequence). The CDR3 totals 15 residues. The trim removed 6 bases at V and 5 bases at J, leaving 8 bases unmatched. As DNA, the CDR3 is TGTGCCAGCACCCAAACCGGACAGGATAATTCACCCCTCCACTTT. It codes for CASTQTGQDNSPLHF.

The V gene is TRBV29-1, the J gene TRBJ2-1; D is unclear. The CDR3 consists of 10 residues. Per the germline V gene, CDR1 is SQVTM and CDR2 is ANQGSEA. V shed 7 bases and J shed 7 bases, with 8 bases lying between them. The CDR3: CSAGQNEQFF. CDR3 DNA sequence: TGCAGCGCTGGTCAAAATGAGCAGTTCTTC.

The chain is built from TRBV7-9 and TRBJ2-1; the match to TRBD2 covers 11 bases. This CDR3 contains 15 residues. The V and J ends lost 1 base and 8 bases, in that order; junction bases with no gene match: 4. The V gene's germline CDR1 is SEHNR and CDR2 FQNEAQ (reference sequence). The CDR3 DNA sequence: TGTGCCAGCAGCTTAGGGTTAGCGGGAGGGGATGAGCAGTTCTTC. As protein: CASSLGLAGGDEQFF.